This paragraph covers one T cell receptor beta chain sequence. Antigen unknown. The source of the sample is a study of CD8 T cells in Susac syndrome. In the study overall: Blood was drawn from patients with Susac syndrome. At that point, they were therapy-naive, on corticosteroids, or on intravenous immunoglobulin alone.

RNA was extracted with the RNeasy kit, and a quantity of about 0.45 to 1 ug was reverse transcribed using random hexamers. Amplification of TCR beta CDR3 was carried out by immunoSEQ multiplex PCR, which covered 54 Vbeta and 13 Jbeta segments. TCRdb re-called the immunoSEQ multiplex PCR reads with MiXCR, one entry per CDR3 protein. The sample yields about 180,000 distinct CDR3 sequences, approximately 94% seen once. The study, taken as a whole, reports: Within Susac syndrome CD4+ T cell repertoires, clonal expansion was not evident.

Isolation of CD8+ and CD4+ T cells was performed negatively, whereas enrichment of TEMRA cells was done by FACS. The sequence was collected from a human donor with Susac syndrome. The material sequenced was CD4+ T cells from PBMCs.

CDR3 amino acids: CASSLDWRGGPWEQFF. CDR3 nucleotides: TGTGCCAGCAGCTTAGATTGGCGGGGGGGCCCCTGGGAGCAGTTCTTC. This chain uses TRBV7-2 with TRBJ2-1; 9 bases align to TRBD2. This CDR3 is 16 amino acids long. Germline V gene sequence: CDR1 SGHTA, CDR2 FQGNSA. V lost 1 base to trimming and J lost 10 bases; unmatched junction nucleotides: 11.